Shown below are 5 T cell receptor beta chains from a single sample sequenced in a study of cytomegalovirus exposure and HLA in healthy donors. Primers for the PCR totalled 60 Vbeta and 13 Jbeta. Produced via immunoSEQ multiplex PCR; TCRdb's table is partial and in-frame only. The sample shows 130,000 to 150,000 clones, approximately 80% of them seen only once. Material for sequencing was PBMCs. These TCRs come from a woman between 45 and 65 years old in good health and CMV-seronegative.

This clone was picked up a small number of times. The rearrangement links TRBV5-4 to TRBJ1-1, with D perhaps TRBD1 (5 bases). The CDR3 sequence is 16 residues long. Trimming took off 0 bases at V and 4 bases at J, with 16 bases between the two ends. Germline V gene data show CDR1 as SGHNT and CDR2 as YYREEE (reference sequence). In nucleotides, the CDR3 is TGTGCCAGCAGCTTGGCCCCCTACGGGAGGGGCACTGAAGCTTTCTTT. Its translation: CASSLAPYGRGTEAFF.

The V call is TRBV6-1, the J call TRBJ2-5; D possibly corresponds to TRBD2 (6 bases). Germline values: CDR1 MNHNS, CDR2 SASEGT. The CDR3 consists of 15 residues. Trimming cost V 2 bases and J 7 bases, with 17 bases left between them. The CDR3 DNA sequence: TGTGCCAGCAGTGAAAGTCGGTGGGGGGTCGGGACCCAGTACTTC. Protein: CASSESRWGVGTQYF.

The CDR3 DNA is TGTGCCAGCAGTATGACAGGGGAAGAGACCCAGTACTTC. This gives the protein CASSMTGEETQYF. This chain uses TRBV27 with TRBJ2-5; 8 nucleotides agree with TRBD1. The germline V gene encodes CDR1 MNHEY and CDR2 SMNVEV (reference sequence). This CDR3 comprises 13 residues. V was pared by 5 bases and J by 3 bases, with 2 bases of the junction left unmatched.

In regard to this clone: This CDR3 is also generated by other DNA sequences in the sample. The chain carries TRBV7-2 and TRBJ1-3, with TRBD1 matching over 7 bases. V shed 3 bases, J shed 2 bases, and the junction held 1 base outside the gene matches. Germline values: CDR1 SGHTA, CDR2 FQGNSA. The CDR3 consists of 14 residues. For the CDR3, the DNA is TGTGCCAGCAGCTTGCAGGGGGCTGGAAACACCATATATTTT. Translating it yields CASSLQGAGNTIYF.

CDR3 coding DNA: TGTGCCAGCAGCCAAGAATCGAGGGGGGGTGAAAAACTGTTTTTT. Amino acid sequence: CASSQESRGGEKLFF. The chain couples TRBV4-2 to TRBJ1-4, with D possibly being TRBD1 (6 bases). Between the trimmed V and J ends, which lost 0 bases and 7 bases, there was a span of 12 bases. CDR1 LGHNA and CDR2 YNFKEQ come from the germline V gene. The CDR3 consists of 15 residues.